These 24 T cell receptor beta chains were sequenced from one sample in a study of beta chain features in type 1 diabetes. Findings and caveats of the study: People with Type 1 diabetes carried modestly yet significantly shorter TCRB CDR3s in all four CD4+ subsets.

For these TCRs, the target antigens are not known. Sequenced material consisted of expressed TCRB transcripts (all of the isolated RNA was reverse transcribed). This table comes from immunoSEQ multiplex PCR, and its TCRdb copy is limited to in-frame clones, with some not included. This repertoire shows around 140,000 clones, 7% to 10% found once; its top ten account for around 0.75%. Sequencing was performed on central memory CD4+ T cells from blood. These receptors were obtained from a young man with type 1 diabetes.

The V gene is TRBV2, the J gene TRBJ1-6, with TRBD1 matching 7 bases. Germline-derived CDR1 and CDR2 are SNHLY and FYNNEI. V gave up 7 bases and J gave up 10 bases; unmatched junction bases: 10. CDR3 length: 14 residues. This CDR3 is CASTPDRWDSPLHF. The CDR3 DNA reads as TGTGCCAGCACTCCGGACAGGTGGGACTCACCCCTCCACTTT.

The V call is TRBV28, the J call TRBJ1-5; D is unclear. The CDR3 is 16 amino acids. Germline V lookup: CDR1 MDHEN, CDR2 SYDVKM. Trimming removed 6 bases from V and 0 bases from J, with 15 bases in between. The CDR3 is CASSSDGGGSNQPQHF. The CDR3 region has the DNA TGTGCCAGCAGCTCTGACGGTGGAGGTAGCAATCAGCCCCAGCATTTT.

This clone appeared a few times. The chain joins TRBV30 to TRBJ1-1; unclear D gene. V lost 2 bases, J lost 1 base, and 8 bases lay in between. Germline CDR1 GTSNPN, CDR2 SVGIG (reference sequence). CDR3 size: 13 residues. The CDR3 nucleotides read TGTGCCTGGAGTTTCCCAGGGAACACTGAAGCTTTCTTT. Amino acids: CAWSFPGNTEAFF.

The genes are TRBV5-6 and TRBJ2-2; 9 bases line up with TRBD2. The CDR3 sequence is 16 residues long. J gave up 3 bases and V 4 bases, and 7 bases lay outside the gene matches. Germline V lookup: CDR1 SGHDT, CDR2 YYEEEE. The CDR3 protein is CASSPLAGTYTGELFF. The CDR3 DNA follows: TGTGCCAGCAGCCCTCTAGCGGGGACATACACCGGGGAGCTGTTTTTT.

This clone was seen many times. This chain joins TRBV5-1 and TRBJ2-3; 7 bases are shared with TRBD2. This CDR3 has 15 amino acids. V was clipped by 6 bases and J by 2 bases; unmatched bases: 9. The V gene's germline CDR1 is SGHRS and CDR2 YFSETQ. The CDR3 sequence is CASTLYGTTTDTQYF. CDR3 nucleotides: TGCGCCAGCACGCTCTACGGGACTACCACAGATACGCAGTATTTT.

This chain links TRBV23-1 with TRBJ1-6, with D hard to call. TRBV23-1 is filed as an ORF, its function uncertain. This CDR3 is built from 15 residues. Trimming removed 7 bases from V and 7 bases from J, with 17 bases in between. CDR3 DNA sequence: TGCGCCAGCACCTACCGGCGGTTGTACAATTCACCCCTCCACTTT. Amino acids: CASTYRRLYNSPLHF.

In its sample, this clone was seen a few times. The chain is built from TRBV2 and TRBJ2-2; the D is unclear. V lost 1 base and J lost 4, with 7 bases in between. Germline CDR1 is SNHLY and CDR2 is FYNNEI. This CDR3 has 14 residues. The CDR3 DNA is TGTGCCAGCAGTGAAGGGTCGGGCACCGGGGAGCTGTTTTTT. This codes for CASSEGSGTGELFF.

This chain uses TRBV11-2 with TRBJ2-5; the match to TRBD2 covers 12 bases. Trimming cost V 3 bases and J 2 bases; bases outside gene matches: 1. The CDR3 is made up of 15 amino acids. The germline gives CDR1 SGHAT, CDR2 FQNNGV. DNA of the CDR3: TGTGCCAGCAGCTTCCTAGCGGGGGGGCAAGAGACCCAGTACTTC. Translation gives CASSFLAGGQETQYF.

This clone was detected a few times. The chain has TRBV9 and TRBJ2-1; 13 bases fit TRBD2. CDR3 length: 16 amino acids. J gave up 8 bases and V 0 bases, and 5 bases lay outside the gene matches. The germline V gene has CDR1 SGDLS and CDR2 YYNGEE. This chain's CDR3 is CASSVGLAGGHDEQFF. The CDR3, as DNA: TGTGCCAGCAGCGTAGGACTAGCGGGGGGCCATGATGAGCAGTTCTTC.

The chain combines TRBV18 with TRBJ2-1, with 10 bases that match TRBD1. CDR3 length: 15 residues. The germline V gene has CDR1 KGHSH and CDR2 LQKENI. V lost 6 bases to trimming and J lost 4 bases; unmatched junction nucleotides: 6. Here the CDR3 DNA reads TGTGCCAGCTCCCTGGGACAGGGGCGATACAATGAGCAGTTCTTC. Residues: CASSLGQGRYNEQFF.

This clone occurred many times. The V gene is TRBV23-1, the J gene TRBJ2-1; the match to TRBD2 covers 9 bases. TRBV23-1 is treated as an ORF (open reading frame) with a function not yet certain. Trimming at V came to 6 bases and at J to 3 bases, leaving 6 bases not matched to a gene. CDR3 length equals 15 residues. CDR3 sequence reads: CASSLGTSFYNEQFF. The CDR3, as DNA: TGCGCCAGCAGCCTCGGGACTAGCTTCTACAATGAGCAGTTCTTC.

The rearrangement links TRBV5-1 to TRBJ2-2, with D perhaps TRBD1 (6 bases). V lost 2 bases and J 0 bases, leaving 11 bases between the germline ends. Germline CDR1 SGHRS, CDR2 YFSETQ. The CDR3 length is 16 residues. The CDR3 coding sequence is TGCGCCAGCAGCTTCAGGGGCACTTCGAACACCGGGGAGCTGTTTTTT. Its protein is CASSFRGTSNTGELFF. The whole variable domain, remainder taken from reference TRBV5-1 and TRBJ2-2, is KAGVTQTPRYLIKTRGQQVTLSCSPISGHRSVSWYQQTPGQGLQFLFEYFSETQRNKGNFPGRFSGRQFSNSRSEMNVSTLELGDSALYLCASSFRGTSNTGELFFGEGSRLTVL.

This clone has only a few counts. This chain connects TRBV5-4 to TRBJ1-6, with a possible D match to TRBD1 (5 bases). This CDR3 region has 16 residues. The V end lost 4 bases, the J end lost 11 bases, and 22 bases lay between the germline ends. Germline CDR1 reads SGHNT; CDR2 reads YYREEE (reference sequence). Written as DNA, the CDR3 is TGTGCCAGCAGCACCCCGGCCGGCGGGGGGAGCGCACCCCTCCACTTT. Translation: CASSTPAGGGSAPLHF.

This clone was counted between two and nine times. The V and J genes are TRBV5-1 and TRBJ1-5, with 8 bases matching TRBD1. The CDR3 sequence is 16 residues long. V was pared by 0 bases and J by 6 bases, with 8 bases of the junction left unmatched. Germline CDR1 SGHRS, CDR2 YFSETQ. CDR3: CASSLGDPGGGQPQHF. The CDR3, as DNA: TGCGCCAGCAGCTTGGGGGATCCAGGGGGCGGTCAGCCCCAGCATTTT.

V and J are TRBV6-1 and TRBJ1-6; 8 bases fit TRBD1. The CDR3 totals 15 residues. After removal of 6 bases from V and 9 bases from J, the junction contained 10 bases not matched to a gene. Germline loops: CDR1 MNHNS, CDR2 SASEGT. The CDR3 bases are TGTGCCAGCAGATCGTCCGGGACAGGTTCTTCACCCCTCCACTTT. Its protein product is CASRSSGTGSSPLHF.

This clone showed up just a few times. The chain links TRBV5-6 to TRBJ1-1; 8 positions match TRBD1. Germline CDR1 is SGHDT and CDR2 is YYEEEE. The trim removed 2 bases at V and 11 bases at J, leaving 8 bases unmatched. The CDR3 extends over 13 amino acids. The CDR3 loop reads CASSLRSGGAAFF. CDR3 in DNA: TGTGCCAGCAGCTTAAGATCAGGGGGCGCGGCTTTCTTT.

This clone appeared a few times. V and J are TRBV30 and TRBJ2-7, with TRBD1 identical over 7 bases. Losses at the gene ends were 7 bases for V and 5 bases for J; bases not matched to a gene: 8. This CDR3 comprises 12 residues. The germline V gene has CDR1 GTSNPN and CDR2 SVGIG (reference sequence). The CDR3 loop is CAFLTGYHEQYF. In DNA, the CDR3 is TGTGCCTTTCTGACAGGGTACCACGAGCAGTACTTC.

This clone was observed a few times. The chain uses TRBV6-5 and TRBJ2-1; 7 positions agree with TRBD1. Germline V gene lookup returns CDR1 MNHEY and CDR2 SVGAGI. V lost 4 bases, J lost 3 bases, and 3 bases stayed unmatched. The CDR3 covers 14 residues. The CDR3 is CASSSWDSYNEQFF. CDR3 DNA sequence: TGTGCCAGCAGTTCCTGGGACAGCTACAATGAGCAGTTCTTC.

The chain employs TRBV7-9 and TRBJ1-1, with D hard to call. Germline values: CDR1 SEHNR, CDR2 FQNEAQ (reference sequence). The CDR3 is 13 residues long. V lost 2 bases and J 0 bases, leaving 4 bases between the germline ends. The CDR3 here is CASSLQMNTEAFF. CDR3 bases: TGTGCCAGCAGCTTACAGATGAACACTGAAGCTTTCTTT.

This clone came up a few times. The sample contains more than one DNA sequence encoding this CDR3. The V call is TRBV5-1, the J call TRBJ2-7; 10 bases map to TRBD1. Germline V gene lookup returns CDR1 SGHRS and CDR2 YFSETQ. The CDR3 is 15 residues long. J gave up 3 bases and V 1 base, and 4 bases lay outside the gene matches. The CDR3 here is CASSLLTGGFYEQYF. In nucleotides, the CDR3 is TGCGCCAGCAGCTTGTTGACAGGGGGCTTCTACGAGCAGTACTTC.

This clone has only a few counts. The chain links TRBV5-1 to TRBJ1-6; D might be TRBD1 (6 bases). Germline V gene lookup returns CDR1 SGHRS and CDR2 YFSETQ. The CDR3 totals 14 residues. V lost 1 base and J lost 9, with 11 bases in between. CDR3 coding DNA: TGCGCCAGCAGCTTGCAGGGGCAGCGTTCACCCCTCCACTTT. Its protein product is CASSLQGQRSPLHF.

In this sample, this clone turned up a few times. The CDR3 reads CASSGLTPSGANVLTF. CDR3 nucleotide sequence: TGTGCCAGCAGTGGGTTGACTCCTTCTGGGGCCAACGTCCTGACTTTC. V gene TRBV25-1 combines with J gene TRBJ2-6; D is ambiguous. Trimming left V 4 bases short and J 1 base short, with 11 bases between. Germline CDR1 and CDR2: MGHDK and SYGVNS. This CDR3 contains 16 residues. The variable domain in full, with the rest retrieved from reference TRBV25-1 and TRBJ2-6, is EADIYQTPRYLVIGTGKKITLECSQTMGHDKMYWYQQDPGMELHLIHYSYGVNSTEKGDLSSESTVSRIRTEHFPLTLESARPSHTSQYLCASSGLTPSGANVLTFGAGSRLTVL.

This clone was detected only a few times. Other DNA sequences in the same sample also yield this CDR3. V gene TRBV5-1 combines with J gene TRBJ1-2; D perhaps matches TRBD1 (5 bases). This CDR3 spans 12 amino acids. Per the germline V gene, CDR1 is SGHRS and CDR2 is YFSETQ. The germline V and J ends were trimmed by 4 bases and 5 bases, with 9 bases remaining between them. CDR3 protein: CASSGQGYGYTF. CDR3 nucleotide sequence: TGCGCCAGCAGCGGGCAGGGATATGGCTACACCTTC.

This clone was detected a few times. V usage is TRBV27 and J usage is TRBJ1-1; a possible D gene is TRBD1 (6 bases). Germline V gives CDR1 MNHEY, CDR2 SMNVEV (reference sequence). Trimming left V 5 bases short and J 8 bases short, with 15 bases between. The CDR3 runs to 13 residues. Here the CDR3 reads CASSLNGQLEAFF. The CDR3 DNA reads TGTGCCAGCAGTCTAAATGGACAGTTAGAAGCTTTCTTT.